This TCR beta chain was retrieved from a study of blood T cells in healthy people across ages (dated by TCRdb to the mid-2010s). For context, the study as a whole: In model experiments, roughly one uniquely barcoded TCR beta cDNA molecule per two T cells was captured by template switching. To track age-related changes in TCR beta repertoire diversity, the study relied on deep sequencing normalized with unique cDNA molecular identifiers. The donors were divided into four age groups: young (average roughly 17 years), middle-aged (roughly 42), aged (about 61) and long-lived (about 84). To avoid experimental bias, donors of different ages were spread randomly across the sequencing lanes. For two donors (one aged 18 to 30 and one aged 80 or older), the study analyzed two additional independent replicas of 1 million unique cDNA reads from the same blood draw.

The research as a whole found: Observed TCR beta diversity correlated strongly with the percentage of naive T cells measured by flow cytometry. Estimates of total diversity from one million sequenced T cells were regarded as lower bounds and underestimates. Observed TCR beta diversity per million T cells fell roughly linearly with age, and a significant reduction was already apparent by age about 36. The CMV infection status of donors was not known, potentially confounding age-related changes in expanded clonotypes. Because profiling used bulk unsorted PBMCs, naive and antigen-experienced compartments could not be compared conclusively. Compared with the aged group, the long-lived group had more naive CD4+ T cells, fewer expanded clones and increased TCR diversity, a pattern suggesting age selection.

The library came from 5' RACE. Sequenced on an Illumina HiSeq 2500. The second PCR ran for roughly 7 to 12 cycles and used a J-beta primer mix along with a sample-barcoded 5' primer. A template-switch 5' adaptor carrying 12 random nucleotides introduced a unique molecular identifier onto each TCR beta cDNA molecule. At least 3 million CDR3-containing paired-end reads were obtained from each sample. All of the RNA was converted into first-strand cDNA using the Mint cDNA synthesis kit, with a TRBC-specific oligonucleotide serving as the primer. Following uracil-DNA glycosylase treatment, a first 18-cycle PCR with universal primers M1SS and BC2_uni_R was performed on all cDNA. Per the authors' processing: For normalization, 1 million high-quality reads, each with a distinct molecular identifier, were randomly selected from each sample. Instead of being binned into consensus sequences, reads with shared molecular identifiers were discarded. MiTCR, with a Q25 quality threshold and the strictest error-elimination algorithm, was used for CDR3 identification, clonotype clustering and error correction. A nonparametric unseen species model with Euler transformation was used to estimate lower-bound total TCR beta diversity. The public reads were quality trimmed at Q25 with fastp and then assembled into clones with MiXCR by TCRdb, keeping productive beta chains. CDR3 protein sequences are deduplicated, and each keeps its most common genes and DNA. TCRdb's processing, not the authors' own work, is the source of the V and J calls. The sample table shows more than 650,000 distinct CDR3 sequences, and roughly 53% are seen once. The leading ten clones occupy approximately 40% of the sample.

CDR1 MGHRA and CDR2 YSYEKL are derived from the germline V gene. The CDR3 runs 14 residues from the cysteine to the phenylalanine. Only the CDR3 region is kept as DNA, spanning 42 bases read in frame from base 1. Here V drops 2 bases and J drops 4 bases, and the junction holds 4 bases not matched to any gene. Systemically healthy Caucasian individuals from Russia, 39 in total and aged 6 to 90 years, were included as donors. Each donor gave ten milliliters of peripheral blood, collected into EDTA-treated Vacutainer tubes. Ficoll-Paque density-gradient centrifugation was used to isolate PBMCs, with at least 6.5 million per sample. Trizol reagent was used to extract total RNA from PBMCs, with at least 6 micrograms per sample. For every donor, flow cytometry on a PBMC aliquot measured the percentage of naive CD45RAhigh/CD27high T cells. A few counts support this clonotype. It has no known antigen specificity. Per-base quality was not reported, and no clone a single base away is much larger than it.

The chain employs TRBV4-1 and TRBJ2-7, with 8 bases aligning to TRBD2. This receptor was identified in an elderly man in good health. The sequenced sample was blood. The nucleotide sequence reads TGCGCCAGCAGCCAACCCGGGAGGGGTTACGAGCAGTACTTC. Its protein reads: CASSQPGRGYEQYF.